Below, one TCR beta chain is given with its context. This record belongs to a study of blood T cell repertoires in COVID-19. Across the study: Researchers got acute and convalescent COVID-19 samples from the United States, Italy and Spain. From T cells, B-cell-depleted T cells, or PBMCs came the material, which was cDNA or gDNA.

Profiled with immunoSEQ multiplex PCR; TCRdb holds only in-frame clones, not every one. The sample has under 250,000 clones; approximately 83% are singletons. The clonotype originates from a man in his forties or fifties with active or convalescent COVID-19. Sequenced: peripheral blood.

The CDR3, as DNA: TGTGCCAGAAGCCAAGCGGCAGGGGGCAATAGCAATCAGCCCCAGCATTTT. Protein product: CARSQAAGGNSNQPQHF. V usage is TRBV5-3 and J usage is TRBJ1-5; 8 bases align to TRBD1. TRBV5-3 is an ORF, with its function uncertain. This CDR3 has 17 residues. J gave up 0 bases and V 4 bases, and 9 bases lay outside the gene matches.